The 3 T cell receptor beta chains given below trace back to one sample, sequenced in a study of blood T cell repertoires in COVID-19. The protocol was immunoSEQ multiplex PCR, while the TCRdb copy is restricted to in-frame clones and leaves out a portion. The table records roughly 250,000 clones, about four fifths of them present only once. Sequencing was carried out using peripheral blood. The receptors originated from a person aged 70 to 79 with COVID-19, enrolled during active disease.

The V and J genes are TRBV29-1 and TRBJ1-6, with a tentative D call TRBD1 (5 bases). V was pared by 6 bases and J by 7 bases, with 13 bases between. Germline V gene data show CDR1 as SQVTM and CDR2 as ANQGSEA. This CDR3 is 13 amino acids long. As DNA, the CDR3 is TGCAGCGTCCTCCTTACAGGAAATTCACCCCTCCACTTT. It specifies CSVLLTGNSPLHF. Full variable domain (rest looked up from reference TRBV29-1 and TRBJ1-6): SAVISQKPSRDICQRGTSLTIQCQVDSQVTMMFWYRQQPGQSLTLIATANQGSEATYESGFVIDKFPISRPNLTFSTLTVSNMSPEDSSIYLCSVLLTGNSPLHFGNGTRLTVT.

The chain uses TRBV27 and TRBJ1-5; D remains ambiguous. Germline assignment: CDR1 MNHEY and CDR2 SMNVEV (reference sequence). The CDR3 length is 15 residues. Trimming removed 6 bases at V and 4 bases at J, with 16 bases between. CDR3 bases: TGTGCCAGCAGACAGAACCAGGCCCTAAATCAGCCCCAGCATTTT. Translation gives CASRQNQALNQPQHF.

The V call is TRBV27, the J call TRBJ1-6; TRBD1 matches at 7 bases. Germline V gene data show CDR1 as MNHEY and CDR2 as SMNVEV (reference sequence). The V gene end was trimmed by 1 base and the J gene end by 1 base; junction bases not matched to a gene: 7. This CDR3 region has 18 residues. CDR3 sequence: CASSLFRQGGSYNSPLHF. Here the CDR3 DNA reads TGTGCCAGCAGTTTATTTCGACAGGGTGGTTCCTATAATTCACCCCTCCACTTT.